The text below deals with one T cell receptor (beta chain). Its antigen remains undetermined. No qualities accompany the bases; no much larger clone lies one base away. The entry originates in a study of T cell responses to AZD1222 COVID-19 vaccine (dated by TCRdb to the early 2020s). About the investigation overall: AZD1222 recipients whose second dose came at about 4 weeks and those whose second dose came at about 12 weeks were combined into one group, since spike-specific TCR depth and breadth did not differ between the two schedules. A total of under 250 trial participants underwent TCR sequencing, of whom 200 to 220 had received two doses of AZD1222 and about 26 had received two doses of the MenACWY control vaccine. Trial participants were enrolled into age subgroups of 18-55, 56-69 and 70-plus years, which contained roughly 150, 30 and 60 TCR-sequenced participants, respectively. Overall results and qualifications from the work: After two AZD1222 doses, spike-specific TCR breadth and depth were significantly higher than at day 0 and than in MenACWY recipients. Reportedly, almost half of the unique spike-specific TCRs recognized epitopes lying outside the regions that are mutated in the B.1.351 and B.1.1.7 variants. Conclusions about previously exposed vaccinees are limited because only a handful of AZD1222 recipients were SARS-CoV-2 seropositive at baseline. Participants were mostly white British, with more females than males. The authors suggested clonal diversity may have been underestimated. Because no day 14 peak-response samples were available, the repertoires could be characterized only after the peak T cell response. CD4 TCRs associated with the vaccine covered the entire spike protein, and the dominant responses were in regions 160-218 and 743-854. In the small 56-69-year group, the increase in depth fell short of significance, most likely because of low power.

The CDR3 regions of human TCRbeta chains were subjected to immunosequencing. As for the authors' bioinformatics: TCRs in the repertoires were compared against a reference library of SARS-CoV-2-specific TCRs that had been generated with the MIRA antigen-specificity platform. Breadth was defined as the fraction of unique TCRs that were SARS-CoV-2-associated, and depth was defined as the fraction of total T cells that were SARS-CoV-2-associated. Using the MIRA data, every spike-specific TCR was mapped to the spike region that the TCR reacted to and assigned to either a CD4 or a CD8 class. Log10-transformed breadth and depth values were compared by one-way ANOVA with Sidak's multiple comparisons tests. TCRdb carries this immuneACCESS record with in-frame sequences only. Its versions omit some clonotypes, under half of them owing to an unresolved V gene in the studies checked, with the rest unexplained. D and trimming come from the DNA, and the V and J calls and clone size come from that table. The sample has more than 85,000 clones on record, 81% of them singletons. Of the sample, less than 5% falls within the top ten clones.

CDR1 and CDR2 are drawn from the germline V gene (reference sequence): MNHEY, SMNVEV. From the cysteine up to the phenylalanine, the CDR3 has a length of 14 residues. Kept here is only the CDR3 DNA, which spans 42 bases and is read in frame from base 1. The germline V end is reduced by 6 bases and the J end by 5 bases; junction bases left unmatched: 7. What this sample's time point label stands for: baseline before first vaccination. Vaccinee samples were obtained from the UK trials COV001 and COV002, which included a single-blind randomized controlled phase 2/3 trial of AZD1222 (ChAdOx1 nCoV-19) in healthy adults. For TCRbeta chain sequencing, PBMC samples were collected from trial participants at day 0 and at day 28 after the second dose.

This TCR was sampled from an adult in good health. The material sequenced was peripheral blood, taken on day 0 of AZD1222 vaccination. The chain employs TRBV27 and TRBJ1-1; 9 bases in the middle match TRBD1. The CDR3: CASSHSTGGTEAFF. The base sequence is TGTGCCAGCAGCCACTCGACAGGGGGTACTGAAGCTTTCTTT.